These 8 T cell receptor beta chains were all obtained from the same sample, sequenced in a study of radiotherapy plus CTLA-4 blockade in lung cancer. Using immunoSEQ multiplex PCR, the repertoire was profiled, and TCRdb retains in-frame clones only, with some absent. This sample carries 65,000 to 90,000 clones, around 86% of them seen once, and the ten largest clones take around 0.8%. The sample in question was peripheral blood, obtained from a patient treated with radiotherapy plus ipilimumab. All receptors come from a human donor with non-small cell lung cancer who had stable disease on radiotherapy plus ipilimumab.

The CDR3 reads CASSLSTGAGNTIYF. In DNA, the CDR3 is TGTGCCAGCAGCTTATCGACAGGAGCTGGAAACACCATATATTTT. The rearrangement uses TRBV7-2 and TRBJ1-3, with a tentative D call TRBD1 (6 bases). V lost 2 bases, J lost 2 bases, and 10 bases lay in between. This CDR3 is 15 amino acids long. CDR1 SGHTA and CDR2 FQGNSA come from the germline V gene.

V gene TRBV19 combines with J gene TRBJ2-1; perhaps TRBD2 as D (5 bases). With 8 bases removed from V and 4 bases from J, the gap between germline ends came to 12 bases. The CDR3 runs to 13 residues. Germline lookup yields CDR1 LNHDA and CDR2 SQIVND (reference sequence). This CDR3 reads CASSWTSYNEQFF. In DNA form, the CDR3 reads TGTGCCAGTTCTTGGACTTCTTACAATGAGCAGTTCTTC.

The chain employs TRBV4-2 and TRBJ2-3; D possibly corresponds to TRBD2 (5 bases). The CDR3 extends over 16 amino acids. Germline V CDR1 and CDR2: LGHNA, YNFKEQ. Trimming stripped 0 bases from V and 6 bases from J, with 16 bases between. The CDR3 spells CASSQEAAPRVDTQYF. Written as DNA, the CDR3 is TGTGCCAGCAGCCAAGAAGCAGCGCCGAGGGTCGATACGCAGTATTTT.

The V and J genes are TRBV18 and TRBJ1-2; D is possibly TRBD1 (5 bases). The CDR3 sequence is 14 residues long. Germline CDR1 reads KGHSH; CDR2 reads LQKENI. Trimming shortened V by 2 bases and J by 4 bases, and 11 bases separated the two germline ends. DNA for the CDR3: TGTGCCAGCTCACCAGGGCAGGGCGGCTATGGCTACACCTTC. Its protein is CASSPGQGGYGYTF.

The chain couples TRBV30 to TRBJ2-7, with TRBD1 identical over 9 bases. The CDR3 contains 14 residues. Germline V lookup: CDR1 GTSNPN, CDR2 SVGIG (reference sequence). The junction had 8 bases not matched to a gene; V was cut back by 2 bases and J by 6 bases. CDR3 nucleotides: TGTGCCTGGAGTCTCCGGGACAGGGACGGCGAGCAGTACTTC. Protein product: CAWSLRDRDGEQYF.

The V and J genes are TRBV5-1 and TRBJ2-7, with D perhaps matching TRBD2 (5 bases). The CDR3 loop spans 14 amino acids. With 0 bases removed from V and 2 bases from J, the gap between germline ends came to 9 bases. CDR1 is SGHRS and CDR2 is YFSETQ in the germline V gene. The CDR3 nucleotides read TGCGCCAGCAGCTTGGAAGGGAGCCCCTACGAGCAGTACTTC. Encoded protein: CASSLEGSPYEQYF.

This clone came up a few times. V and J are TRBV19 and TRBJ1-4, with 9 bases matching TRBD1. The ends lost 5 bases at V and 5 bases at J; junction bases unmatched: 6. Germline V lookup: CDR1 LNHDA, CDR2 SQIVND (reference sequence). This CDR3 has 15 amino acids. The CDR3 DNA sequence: TGTGCCAGTAGTTCCTCCGGGACAGGGAATGAAAAACTGTTTTTT. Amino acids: CASSSSGTGNEKLFF.

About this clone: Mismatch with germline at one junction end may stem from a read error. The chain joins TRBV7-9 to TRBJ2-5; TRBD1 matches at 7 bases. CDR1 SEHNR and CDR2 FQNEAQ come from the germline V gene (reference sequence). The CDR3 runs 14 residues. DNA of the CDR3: TGTGCCAGCAGCCGAGGGGCAGCAACGGACAGGAGAAACTTC. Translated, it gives CASSRGAATDRRNF.